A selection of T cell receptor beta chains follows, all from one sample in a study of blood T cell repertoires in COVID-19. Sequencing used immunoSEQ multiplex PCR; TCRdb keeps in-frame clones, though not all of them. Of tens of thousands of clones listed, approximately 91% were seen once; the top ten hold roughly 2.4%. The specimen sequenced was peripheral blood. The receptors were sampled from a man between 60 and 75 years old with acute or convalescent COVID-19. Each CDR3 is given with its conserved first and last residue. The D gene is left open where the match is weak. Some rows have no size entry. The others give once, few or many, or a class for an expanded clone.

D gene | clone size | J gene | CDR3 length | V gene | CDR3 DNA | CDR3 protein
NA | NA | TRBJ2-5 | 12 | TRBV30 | TGTGCCTGGAGTACGAGGGAGGAGACCCAGTACTTC | CAWSTREETQYF
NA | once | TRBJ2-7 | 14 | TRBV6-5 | TGTGCCAGCAGTTATTCCACTAGTCCCGGGGAGCAGTACTTC | CASSYSTSPGEQYF
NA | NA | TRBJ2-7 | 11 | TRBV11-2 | TGTGCCAGCAGCTCGGAGTACGAGCAGTACTTC | CASSSEYEQYF
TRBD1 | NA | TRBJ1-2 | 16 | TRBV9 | TGTGCCAGCAGCGAAGGGACAGCCTCGTTCGGCTATGGCTACACCTTC | CASSEGTASFGYGYTF
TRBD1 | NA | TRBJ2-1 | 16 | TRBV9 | TGTGCCAGCAGCGTAGTGGGACAGGGGGGAGTCAATGAGCAGTTCTTC | CASSVVGQGGVNEQFF
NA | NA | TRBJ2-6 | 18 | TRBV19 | TGTGCCAGTTTGAGTCCCGGGGGGCGTTCCTCTGGGGCCAACGTCCTGACTTTC | CASLSPGGRSSGANVLTF
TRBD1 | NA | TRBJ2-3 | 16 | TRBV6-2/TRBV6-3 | TGTGCCAGCAGTCACCGGGACAGGGGGCGTACAGATACGCAGTATTTT | CASSHRDRGRTDTQYF
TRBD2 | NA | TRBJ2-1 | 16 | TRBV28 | TGTGCCAGCAGCCCCGCCGGGACTAGCGGGAGAACAGGCAAGGTCTTC | CASSPAGTSGRTGKVF
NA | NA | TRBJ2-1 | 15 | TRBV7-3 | TGTGCCAGCAGCCTATCGGCTAGCCGGTCCGATGAGCAGTTCTTC | CASSLSASRSDEQFF
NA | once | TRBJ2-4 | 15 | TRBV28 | TGTGCCAGCAGCAAGGCAGGGGCAGGCCAAAACATTCAGTACTTC | CASSKAGAGQNIQYF
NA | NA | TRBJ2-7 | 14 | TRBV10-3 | TGTGCCATCAGCACCGACAGGATCCTACGAGAACAGTACTTC | CAISTDRILREQYF
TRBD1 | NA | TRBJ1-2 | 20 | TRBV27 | TGTGCCAGCAGTTTAAGGCTCTTACAACCGGGACAGGGCAATAACTATGGCTACACCTTC | CASSLRLLQPGQGNNYGYTF
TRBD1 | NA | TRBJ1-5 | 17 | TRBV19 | TGTGCCAGTAGTATAGGACAGGGTGGTGTATGGAATCAGCCCCAGCATTTT | CASSIGQGGVWNQPQHF
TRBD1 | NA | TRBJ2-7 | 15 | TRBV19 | TGTGCCAGTAGTATAGGAGGGACAGGGACCTACGAGCAGTACTTC | CASSIGGTGTYEQYF
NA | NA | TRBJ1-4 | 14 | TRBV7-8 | TGTGCCAGCAGCTTAGTGGGTCAGGTTGGAAAACTGTTTTTT | CASSLVGQVGKLFF
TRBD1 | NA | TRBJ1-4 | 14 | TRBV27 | TGTGCCAGCAGAAAAGGACAGGACGGTGAAAAACTGTTTTTT | CASRKGQDGEKLFF
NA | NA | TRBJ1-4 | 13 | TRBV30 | TGTGCCGGAGCCCAGGGGTTAGACGAAAAACTGTTTTTT | CAGAQGLDEKLFF
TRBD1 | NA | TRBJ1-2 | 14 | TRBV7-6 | TGTGCCAGCAGCTTAGCGGGACAGAACTATGGCTACACCTTC | CASSLAGQNYGYTF
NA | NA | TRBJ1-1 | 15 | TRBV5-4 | TGTGCCAGCAGCTTGGCGGGGAGGCGGAACACTGAAGCTTTCTTT | CASSLAGRRNTEAFF
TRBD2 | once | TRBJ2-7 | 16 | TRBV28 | TGTGCCAGCAGTTTGCTAGCGGGAGGCCGCTCCTACGAGCAGTACTTC | CASSLLAGGRSYEQYF
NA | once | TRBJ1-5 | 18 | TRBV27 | TGTGCCAGCAGTCCTAAAGGCACGAGGGTACTAAGCAATCAGCCCCAGCATTTT | CASSPKGTRVLSNQPQHF
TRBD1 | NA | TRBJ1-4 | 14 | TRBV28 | TGTGCCAGCAGTCGAACAGGGGTTGGAGAAAAACTGTTTTTT | CASSRTGVGEKLFF
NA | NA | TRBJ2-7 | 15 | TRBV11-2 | TGTGCCAGCAGCGACCAGGGCAGTCGGTCCCACGAGCAGTACTTC | CASSDQGSRSHEQYF
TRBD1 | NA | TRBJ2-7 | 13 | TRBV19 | TGTGCCAGTAGTGCCCGGGACAGATACGAGCAGTACTTC | CASSARDRYEQYF
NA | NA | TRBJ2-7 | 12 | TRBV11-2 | TGTGCCAGCAGCTTAGTGCCGGACGAGCAGTACTTC | CASSLVPDEQYF
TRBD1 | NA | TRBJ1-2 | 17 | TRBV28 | TGTGCCAGCAGAACCGGACAGGGCGGGAGAACTAACTATGGCTACACCTTC | CASRTGQGGRTNYGYTF
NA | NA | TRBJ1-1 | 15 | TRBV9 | TGTGCCAGCAGCGGGAGTCAAGGGGCGAACACTGAAGCTTTCTTT | CASSGSQGANTEAFF
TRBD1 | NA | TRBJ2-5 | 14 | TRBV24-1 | TGTGCCACCAGTGAAGGGGACAGGGGTGAGACCCAGTACTTC | CATSEGDRGETQYF
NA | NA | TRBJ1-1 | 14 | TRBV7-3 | TGTGCCAGCAGCTTAGGGGCGATGAACACTGAAGCTTTCTTT | CASSLGAMNTEAFF
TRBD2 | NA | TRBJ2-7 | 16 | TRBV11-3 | TGTGCCAGCAGCTCCGGACCCGGGACTAGTATGTACGAGCAGTACTTC | CASSSGPGTSMYEQYF
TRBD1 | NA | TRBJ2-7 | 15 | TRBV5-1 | TGCGCCAGCAGCTTGGGCGGACAGGGGGCATACGAGCAGTACTTC | CASSLGGQGAYEQYF
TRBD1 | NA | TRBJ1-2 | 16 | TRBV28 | TGTGCCAGCAGTTTAGGGGGGGGACAGGGCACCTATGGCTACACCTTC | CASSLGGGQGTYGYTF
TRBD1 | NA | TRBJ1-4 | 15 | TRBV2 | TGTGCCAGCAGGACACAAGGGACAGGGCGGGAAAAACTGTTTTTT | CASRTQGTGREKLFF
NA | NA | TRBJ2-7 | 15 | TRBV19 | TGTGCCAGTAGTATAGGGGAGAGGAGTCTCCACGAGCAGTACTTC | CASSIGERSLHEQYF
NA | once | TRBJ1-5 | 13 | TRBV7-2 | TGTGCCAGCGGCAGGGGCCGGGATCAGCCCCAGCATTTT | CASGRGRDQPQHF
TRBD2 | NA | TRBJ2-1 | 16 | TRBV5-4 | TGTGCCAGCAGCTCACCGATCGGGAGGTCCTACAATGAGCAGTTCTTC | CASSSPIGRSYNEQFF
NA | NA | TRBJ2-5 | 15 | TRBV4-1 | TGCGCCAGCAGCCAAGAGAGGCCTCCATTAACCACCCAGTACTTC | CASSQERPPLTTQYF
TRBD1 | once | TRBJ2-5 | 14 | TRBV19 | TGTGCCAGTAGTGCGACAGGGAATGCAAAGACCCAGTACTTC | CASSATGNAKTQYF
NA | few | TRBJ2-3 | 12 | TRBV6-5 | TGTGCCAGCAGTCCCCCAGGAAATACGCAGTATTTT | CASSPPGNTQYF
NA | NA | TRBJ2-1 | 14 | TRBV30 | TGTGCCTGGAGTCCCTCACCCCTCGGGGAGGTGCAGTTCTTC | CAWSPSPLGEVQFF
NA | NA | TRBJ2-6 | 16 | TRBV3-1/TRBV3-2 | TGTGCCAGCAGCCCCAGGACAGCCTCTGGGGCCAACGTCCTGACTTTC | CASSPRTASGANVLTF